What follows are 27 T cell receptor beta chains derived from one specimen sequenced in a study of shared clonotypes between healthy human individuals. The naive CD8 subset, CD45RO-negative cells positively selected for CCR7, excluded terminally differentiated effector memory CD45RA+ cells. Sequencing was performed with immunoSEQ multiplex PCR; in TCRdb, only in-frame clones are kept and a portion is missing. This sample has about 1.9 million clones, with 90% to 95% found just once. The material sequenced was naive CD8+ T cells from PBMCs. These receptor sequences come from a man between 18 and 29 years old in good health. Some clones in this sample may be carry-over from other donors' samples.

The V call is TRBV5-1, the J call TRBJ2-2, with no clear D. Trimming left V 7 bases short and J 7 bases short, with 8 bases between. The CDR3 has 11 residues. CDR1 is SGHRS, CDR2 YFSETQ, per germline. The CDR3 region is CASALGGELFF. For the CDR3, the DNA is TGCGCCAGCGCTTTGGGCGGGGAGCTGTTTTTT.

This clone was detected only once. The gene calls are TRBV7-9 and TRBJ2-7, with 7 bases that match TRBD1. V shed 3 bases and J 1 base; nucleotides not matched to a gene: 3. CDR1 and CDR2 (germline): SEHNR, FQNEAQ (reference sequence). This CDR3 region has 14 residues. CDR3 DNA sequence: TGTGCCAGCAGCTTGCTACAGGGGTCCTACGAGCAGTACTTC. Amino acids: CASSLLQGSYEQYF.

The rearrangement uses TRBV28 and TRBJ2-7; the match to TRBD1 covers 8 bases. The CDR3 totals 14 residues. The junction had 5 bases not matched to a gene; V was cut back by 3 bases and J by 4 bases. Per germline, CDR1 MDHEN and CDR2 SYDVKM. The CDR3 sequence is CASSFSGGIYEQYF. Written as DNA, the CDR3 is TGTGCCAGCAGTTTTTCAGGGGGCATATACGAGCAGTACTTC.

Details on this clone: Other DNA sequences from this sample encode an identical CDR3 as well. The chain carries TRBV27 and TRBJ2-3; 8 bases fit TRBD1. Trimming removed 1 base from V and 1 base from J; junction bases left unmatched: 4. This CDR3 is built from 16 residues. Germline CDR1 reads MNHEY; CDR2 reads SMNVEV (reference sequence). CDR3: CASSLLSTGGTDTQYF. The CDR3 bases are TGTGCCAGCAGTTTATTGTCGACAGGGGGCACAGATACGCAGTATTTT.

The J gene is TRBJ1-2, the V gene TRBV29-1, with D perhaps matching TRBD1 (5 bases). In germline, CDR1 is SQVTM, CDR2 ANQGSEA. Trimming cost V 4 bases and J 6 bases, with 12 bases left between them. The CDR3 is 12 amino acids. The CDR3: CSVAQGQHGYTF. CDR3 bases: TGCAGCGTTGCGCAGGGCCAGCATGGCTACACCTTC.

The chain is built from TRBV29-1 and TRBJ2-1, with 11 bases fitting TRBD2. The CDR3 consists of 14 residues. Trimming took 7 bases from V and 7 from J; bases not matched to a gene: 9. The germline V gene has CDR1 SQVTM and CDR2 ANQGSEA. This CDR3 reads CSGGLAGDGNEQFF. The CDR3 DNA reads TGCAGCGGTGGACTAGCGGGTGACGGAAATGAGCAGTTCTTC.

This rearrangement joins TRBV27 to TRBJ2-7; perhaps D is TRBD1 or TRBD2 (5 bases each). V gave up 5 bases and J gave up 2 bases, with 13 bases separating them. The CDR3 has 14 amino acids. The germline gives CDR1 MNHEY, CDR2 SMNVEV (reference sequence). For the CDR3, the DNA is TGTGCCAGCAGTGTGGGGACGGGAACCTACGAGCAGTACTTC. Translating it yields CASSVGTGTYEQYF.

In regard to this clone: The same CDR3 also results from other DNA sequences found in this sample. V is TRBV7-6 and J is TRBJ1-2; no firm D call. The CDR3 runs to 13 residues. Trimming stripped 5 bases from V and 0 bases from J, with 7 bases between. From germline, CDR1 is SGHVS and CDR2 FNYEAQ. The CDR3 DNA sequence: TGTGCCAGCAGCCCTGGCCCTAACTATGGCTACACCTTC. Its protein product is CASSPGPNYGYTF.

The CDR3 nucleotides are TGTGCCTGGAAGTTTGGTCCGGCATTTTACACCGGGGAGCTGTTTTTT. Translation gives CAWKFGPAFYTGELFF. This chain links TRBV30 with TRBJ2-2; D gene ambiguous. The CDR3 contains 16 residues. V lost 4 bases to trimming and J lost 3 bases, with 18 bases between them. Germline CDR1 and CDR2: GTSNPN and SVGIG (reference sequence).

The J gene is TRBJ1-4, the V gene TRBV6-5; perhaps TRBD1 as D (6 bases). V was trimmed by 0 bases and J by 8 bases, leaving 16 bases between them. Germline V CDR1 and CDR2: MNHEY, SVGAGI. The CDR3 loop spans 16 amino acids. The CDR3, as DNA: TGTGCCAGCAGTTACTCTCGGTGGTCTCAGGGGGAAAAACTGTTTTTT. Protein: CASSYSRWSQGEKLFF.

V gene TRBV6-1 combines with J gene TRBJ1-5; 7 bases map to TRBD1. The V gene end was trimmed by 6 bases and the J gene end by 3 bases; junction bases not matched to a gene: 8. The CDR3 spans 15 residues. Germline loops: CDR1 MNHNS, CDR2 SASEGT. The CDR3 nucleotides read TGTGCCAGCAGCCGCCGGGACAGCTTCAATCAGCCCCAGCATTTT. Its protein product is CASSRRDSFNQPQHF.

Regarding this clone: This specimen includes other DNA sequences encoding the same CDR3. The chain combines TRBV2 with TRBJ1-1, with no clear D. The V and J ends lost 8 bases and 3 bases respectively, with 10 bases between them. Germline V gives CDR1 SNHLY, CDR2 FYNNEI. This CDR3 spans 12 amino acids. Written as DNA, the CDR3 is TGTGCCAGCCGGGAGGGTCACACTGAAGCTTTCTTT. Its protein product is CASREGHTEAFF.

For this clone: In the same sample, other DNA sequences code for this CDR3. This sequence joins TRBV7-9 and TRBJ2-7, with TRBD2 as a possible D gene (6 bases). Germline CDR1 and CDR2: SEHNR and FQNEAQ (reference sequence). Trimming removed 3 bases at V and 0 bases at J, with 12 bases between. The CDR3 contains 15 residues. CDR3 bases: TGTGCCAGCAGCTTGAGCGGGCTCAGCTCCTACGAGCAGTACTTC. Its protein product is CASSLSGLSSYEQYF.

This chain connects TRBV5-6 to TRBJ2-2; 11 bases align to TRBD2. With 4 bases clipped from V and 1 base from J, the junction kept 3 bases outside the gene matches. The germline V gene has CDR1 SGHDT and CDR2 YYEEEE. The CDR3 is 16 amino acids. The CDR3 region has the DNA TGTGCCAGCAGCCAAGGACTAGCGGGGAACACCGGGGAGCTGTTTTTT. As protein: CASSQGLAGNTGELFF.

This sequence joins TRBV6-1 and TRBJ2-1; tentatively, D is TRBD1 or TRBD2 (6 bases each). V was pared by 0 bases and J by 3 bases, with 12 bases between. The CDR3 has 16 amino acids. The germline gives CDR1 MNHNS, CDR2 SASEGT. In DNA form, the CDR3 reads TGTGCCAGCAGTGAAGCGCTCGGGGGCGGCTACAATGAGCAGTTCTTC. This sequence encodes CASSEALGGGYNEQFF.

The chain uses TRBV21-1 and TRBJ2-7; no DNA check was done on the table's D call, TRBD1. TRBV21-1 is labeled a pseudogene. The CDR3 has 17 amino acids. CDR3 amino acids: CASSTRGTGAVTYEQYF. DNA for the CDR3: TGTGCCAGCAGCACTCGGGGGACAGGGGCGGTTACCTACGAGCAGTACTTC.

The rearrangement links TRBV28 to TRBJ2-5; TRBD2 aligns across 13 bases. CDR3 size: 16 residues. The trim removed 2 bases at V and 5 bases at J, leaving 5 bases unmatched. In germline, CDR1 is MDHEN, CDR2 SYDVKM. The DNA for the CDR3 is TGTGCCAGCAGTTTAGGACTAGCGGGGGTTGTCGAGACCCAGTACTTC. Encoded protein: CASSLGLAGVVETQYF.

V and J are TRBV29-1 and TRBJ2-7; 11 bases are shared with TRBD1. The V gene end was trimmed by 7 bases and the J gene end by 6 bases; junction bases not matched to a gene: 11. Looked up from germline, CDR1 is SQVTM and CDR2 is ANQGSEA. The CDR3 has 14 amino acids. CDR3 DNA sequence: TGCAGCGCCATTGCTAGGACAGGGGGCCGCGAGCAGTACTTC. Its protein is CSAIARTGGREQYF.

In its sample, this clone was seen once. This sequence joins TRBV19 and TRBJ1-1, with 7 nucleotides matching TRBD1. CDR1 is LNHDA, CDR2 SQIVND, per germline (reference sequence). The CDR3 is made up of 15 amino acids. Germline trimming cut 6 bases from V and 2 bases from J; bases unmatched to any gene: 9. The DNA of the CDR3 is TGTGCCAGTAGCCCCTGGGGACAGATTAACACTGAAGCTTTCTTT. Protein: CASSPWGQINTEAFF.

The chain joins TRBV14 to TRBJ2-7; D unclear. The CDR3 has 13 amino acids. Germline V lookup: CDR1 SGHDN, CDR2 FVKESK. Between the trimmed V and J ends, which lost 1 base and 4 bases, there was a span of 8 bases. Written as DNA, the CDR3 is TGTGCCAGCAGCCAAGTTTACGGGTACGAGCAGTACTTC. It codes for CASSQVYGYEQYF.

The chain has TRBV7-3 and TRBJ2-6; unclear D gene. V was shortened by 5 bases and J by 2 bases, with 4 bases between the two germline ends. The CDR3 has 13 amino acids. Germline CDR1 and CDR2: SGHTA and FQGTGA. The CDR3 nucleotides are TGTGCCAGCAGCGTTGCTGGGGCCAACGTCCTGACTTTC. This sequence encodes CASSVAGANVLTF.

This clone was picked up one time. For the CDR3, the DNA is TGTGCCAGCAGTGAAAGGACAAGGGTAGTCATGAACACTGAAGCTTTCTTT. Protein: CASSERTRVVMNTEAFF. This rearrangement joins TRBV2 to TRBJ1-1; tentative D call: TRBD1 (5 bases). V was clipped by 2 bases and J by 0 bases, with 16 bases between them. CDR3 length: 17 residues. CDR1 and CDR2 from the germline V gene are SNHLY and FYNNEI.

This sequence joins TRBV6-1 and TRBJ2-2; TRBD1 or TRBD2 may be the D gene (5 bases each). Germline assignment: CDR1 MNHNS and CDR2 SASEGT. The V gene lost 7 bases and the J gene lost 5 bases, with 14 bases spanning the gap. The CDR3 is 14 residues long. CDR3 sequence: CASIGPWGTGELFF. CDR3 nucleotides: TGTGCCAGCATTGGCCCCTGGGGGACCGGGGAGCTGTTTTTT.

This clone was recorded only once. This chain connects TRBV7-9 to TRBJ2-7; TRBD1 matches 10 bases. The CDR3 runs 14 residues. V lost 5 bases and J lost 6; bases outside the gene matches: 7. Germline lookup yields CDR1 SEHNR and CDR2 FQNEAQ (reference sequence). CDR3 nucleotide sequence: TGTGCCAGCAGCAACCGGGACAGGGGAATCGAGCAGTACTTC. Amino acid sequence: CASSNRDRGIEQYF.

The chain has TRBV28 and TRBJ1-6, with a weak D call TRBD1 (6 bases). This CDR3 comprises 16 residues. V was pared by 2 bases and J by 7 bases, with 15 bases between. Germline CDR1 is MDHEN and CDR2 is SYDVKM. CDR3 in amino acids: CASSLPGGAWNSPLHF. DNA for the CDR3: TGTGCCAGCAGTTTACCTGGGGGGGCTTGGAATTCACCCCTCCACTTT.

V and J are TRBV5-4 and TRBJ2-7; 10 nucleotides match TRBD1. Trimming took 5 bases from V and 5 from J; bases not matched to a gene: 10. The germline CDR1 and CDR2 sequences are SGHNT and YYREEE (reference sequence). The CDR3 length is 15 residues. CDR3 coding DNA: TGTGCCAGCAGAAACAGAGACAGGGGGCTGGACGAGCAGTACTTC. Protein product: CASRNRDRGLDEQYF.

CDR3 in DNA: TGTGCCAGCAGCTCGACTCCCGGAGGGCGCTCCTACGAGCAGTACTTC. Protein sequence: CASSSTPGGRSYEQYF. The chain couples TRBV7-9 to TRBJ2-7, with a weak D call TRBD2 (6 bases). Trimming stripped 4 bases from V and 0 bases from J, with 16 bases between. The CDR3 has 16 residues. Per germline, CDR1 SEHNR and CDR2 FQNEAQ (reference sequence).